A selection of T cell receptor beta chains follows, all from one sample in a study of blood T cell repertoires in COVID-19. Sequenced by immunoSEQ multiplex PCR; TCRdb stores in-frame clones only, minus some. This sample has about 79,000 clones, with 70% to 90% found just once. The material sequenced was peripheral blood. The receptors derive from a man in his fifties or sixties with active COVID-19. Both conserved end residues are part of each CDR3. Each record gives: D gene, clone size, V gene, J gene, CDR3 DNA, CDR3 protein. The D gene is left open where the match is weak. Only some rows state a clone size, as once, few, many or a class for expanded clones.

D: .
size: .
V: TRBV2
J: TRBJ2-1
DNA: TGTGCCAGCAGTGTCGCAGGTTTACAGTTCTTC
CDR3: CASSVAGLQFF

D: TRBD2
size: .
V: TRBV7-3
J: TRBJ2-1
DNA: TGTGCCAGCAGCTTATCGGGACTACAGAATGAGCAGTTCTTC
CDR3: CASSLSGLQNEQFF

D: .
size: .
V: TRBV7-2
J: TRBJ2-7
DNA: TGTGCCAGCAGCTTAAACCTAGGACTCTACGAGCAGTACTTC
CDR3: CASSLNLGLYEQYF

D: .
size: .
V: TRBV9
J: TRBJ2-2
DNA: TGTGCCAGCAGCGTAGACGGGAACACCGGGGAGCTGTTTTTT
CDR3: CASSVDGNTGELFF

D: TRBD1
size: .
V: TRBV19
J: TRBJ2-7
DNA: TGTGCCAGTAGTAAGACAGGGGATTCCTACGAGCAGTACTTC
CDR3: CASSKTGDSYEQYF

D: .
size: .
V: TRBV29-1
J: TRBJ2-7
DNA: TGCAGCGTTGGGTGGGGGGACGAGCAGTACTTC
CDR3: CSVGWGDEQYF

D: TRBD2
size: .
V: TRBV24-1
J: TRBJ2-7
DNA: TGTGCCACCAGTGACCCCTGGACTAGTTCTGACGAGCAGTACTTC
CDR3: CATSDPWTSSDEQYF

D: .
size: .
V: TRBV29-1
J: TRBJ1-3
DNA: TGCAGCGTCCGACGGGACTCTGGAAACACCATATATTTT
CDR3: CSVRRDSGNTIYF

D: TRBD2
size: .
V: TRBV4-1
J: TRBJ2-6
DNA: TGCGCCAGCAGCCAAGATTCGGGGGCCTGGACTAGCGGGAGAACTGGGGCCAACGTCCTGACTTTC
CDR3: CASSQDSGAWTSGRTGANVLTF

D: .
size: .
V: TRBV5-6
J: TRBJ2-2
DNA: TGTGCCAGCAGCTTGTGGGGGCATGTCACCGGGGAGCTGTTTTTT
CDR3: CASSLWGHVTGELFF

D: .
size: .
V: TRBV6-2/TRBV6-3
J: TRBJ2-3
DNA: TGTGCCAGCAGTCGACAGGGAGGAGATACGCAGTATTTT
CDR3: CASSRQGGDTQYF

D: TRBD2
size: .
V: TRBV29-1
J: TRBJ2-2
DNA: TGCAGCGTTTCACAGGGGCTAGCGGGAGGGCCAGGTACCGGGGAGCTGTTTTTT
CDR3: CSVSQGLAGGPGTGELFF

D: TRBD1
size: .
V: TRBV5-4
J: TRBJ2-7
DNA: TGTGCCACCTCTAGACAGGGTTATTACGAGCAGTACTTC
CDR3: CATSRQGYYEQYF

D: .
size: .
V: TRBV9
J: TRBJ2-1
DNA: TGTGCCAGCAGCGTAGAAGCGGACAGCTCCTACAATGAGCAGTTCTTC
CDR3: CASSVEADSSYNEQFF

D: TRBD2
size: .
V: TRBV5-4
J: TRBJ2-2
DNA: TGTGCCAGCACTTACGGCGGGGGGCCACGGGGGACCGGGGAGCTGTTTTTT
CDR3: CASTYGGGPRGTGELFF

D: .
size: once
V: TRBV3-1/TRBV3-2
J: TRBJ1-1
DNA: TGTGCCAGCAGCCGGGGGGGAACTGAAGCTTTCTTT
CDR3: CASSRGGTEAFF

D: TRBD1
size: .
V: TRBV19
J: TRBJ2-7
DNA: TGTGCCAGTAGTACAGGGGGCCCTCCCTACGAGCAGTACTTC
CDR3: CASSTGGPPYEQYF

D: .
size: .
V: TRBV14
J: TRBJ1-4
DNA: TGTGCCAGCAGCCAAGGGCCTTCCTCGACTAATGAAAAACTGTTTTTT
CDR3: CASSQGPSSTNEKLFF

D: .
size: once
V: TRBV2
J: TRBJ2-1
DNA: TGTGCCAGCACAGAAATCTCCTACAATGAGCAGTTCTTC
CDR3: CASTEISYNEQFF

D: .
size: .
V: TRBV4-2
J: TRBJ1-5
DNA: TGTGCCAGCAGCCAAGTAGAGGCCGGGAATCAGCCCCAGCATTTT
CDR3: CASSQVEAGNQPQHF

D: .
size: once
V: TRBV24-1
J: TRBJ2-3
DNA: TGTGCCACCAGTGCAATTGGCACAGATACGCAGTATTTT
CDR3: CATSAIGTDTQYF

D: TRBD2
size: .
V: TRBV28
J: TRBJ2-5
DNA: TGTGCCAGCAGTTCTGGACTAGCGGGAGGGCAAGAGACCCAGTACTTC
CDR3: CASSSGLAGGQETQYF